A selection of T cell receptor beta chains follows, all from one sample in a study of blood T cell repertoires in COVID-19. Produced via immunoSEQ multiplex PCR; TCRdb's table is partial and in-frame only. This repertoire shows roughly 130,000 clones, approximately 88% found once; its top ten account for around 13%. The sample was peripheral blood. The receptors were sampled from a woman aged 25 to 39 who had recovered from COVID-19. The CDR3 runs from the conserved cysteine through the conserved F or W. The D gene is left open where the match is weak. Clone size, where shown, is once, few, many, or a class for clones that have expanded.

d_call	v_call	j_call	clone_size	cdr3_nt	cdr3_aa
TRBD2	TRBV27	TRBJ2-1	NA	TGTGCCAGCTGTACTAGGACTAGCGGGGGCCCTAGTAATGAGCAGTTCTTC	CASCTRTSGGPSNEQFF
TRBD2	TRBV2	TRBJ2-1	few	TGTGCCACCTCCGGGACTAGCGGCGAGCAGTTCTTC	CATSGTSGEQFF
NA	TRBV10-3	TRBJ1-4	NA	TGTGCCATCAGTGGAGAGGAGGGGACGGAAAAACTGTTTTTT	CAISGEEGTEKLFF
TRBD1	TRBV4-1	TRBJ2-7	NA	TGCGCCAGCAGCCAAGAGAAGGACAGGAGGTACGAGCAGTACTTC	CASSQEKDRRYEQYF
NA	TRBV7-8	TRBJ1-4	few	TGTGCCAGCAGCTTAGGAGCATTCGAAAAACTGTTTTTT	CASSLGAFEKLFF
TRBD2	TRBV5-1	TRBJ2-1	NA	TGCGCCAGCAGCTACCTAGCGGGCGCCTACAATGAGCAGTTCTTC	CASSYLAGAYNEQFF
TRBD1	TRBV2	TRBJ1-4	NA	TGTGCCAGCAGTGTACAGGGGACTAATGAAAAACTGTTTTTT	CASSVQGTNEKLFF
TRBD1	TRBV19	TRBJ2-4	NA	TGTGCCAGTAGTATAGTTGGGACAGGGGTTTGGGAAAACATTCAGTACTTC	CASSIVGTGVWENIQYF
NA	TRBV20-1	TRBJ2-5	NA	TGCAGTGCTAGTTCGGTGAACTCCCTAGAGACCCAGTACTTC	CSASSVNSLETQYF
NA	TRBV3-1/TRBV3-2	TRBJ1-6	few	TGTGCCAGCAGCCAGGTTGGCCCTAATTCACCCCTCCACTTT	CASSQVGPNSPLHF
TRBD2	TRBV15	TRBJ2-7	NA	TGTGCCACCAGCGGGACTAGCGGGAGCTTGGACGAGCAGTACTTC	CATSGTSGSLDEQYF
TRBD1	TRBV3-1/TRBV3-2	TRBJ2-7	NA	TGTGCCGCCAGACAGGGGGCGTCTCGCGAGCAGTACTTC	CAARQGASREQYF
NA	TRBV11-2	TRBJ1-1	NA	TGTGCCAGCAGCAACAAGGGGATCACTGAAGCTTTCTTT	CASSNKGITEAFF
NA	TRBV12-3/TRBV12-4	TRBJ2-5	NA	TGTGCCAGCAGTTCCAGCGGTCCAGAGACCCAGTACTTC	CASSSSGPETQYF
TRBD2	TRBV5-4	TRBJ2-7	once	TGTGCCAGCAGGGGCGGGAGGGAGCACCCCCAGTACTTC	CASRGGREHPQYF
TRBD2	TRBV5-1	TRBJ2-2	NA	TGCGCCAGCAGCCCACCGGGGGCGGGGGGGCCCGGCACCGGGGAGCTGTTTTTT	CASSPPGAGGPGTGELFF
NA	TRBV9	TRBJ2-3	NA	TGTGCCAGCAGCAACGGGACTGTTACAGATACGCAGTATTTT	CASSNGTVTDTQYF
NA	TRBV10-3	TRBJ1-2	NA	TGTGCCATCAGTGACTTCCAGGGTCGACTCTATGGCTACACCTTC	CAISDFQGRLYGYTF
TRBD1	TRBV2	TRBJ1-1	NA	TGTGCTACAAGGGGGCAGGGGGCTACTGAAGCTTTCTTT	CATRGQGATEAFF
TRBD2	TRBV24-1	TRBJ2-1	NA	TGTGCCACCAGTGACTCGACTAGCGGAGACAATGAGCAGTTCTTC	CATSDSTSGDNEQFF
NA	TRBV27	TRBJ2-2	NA	TGTGCCAGCAAATTGGCGCCGAACAGGAACACCGGGGAGCTGTTTTTT	CASKLAPNRNTGELFF
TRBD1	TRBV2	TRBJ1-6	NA	TGTGCCAGCAGGGACAGGAGCGCTTCTAATTCACCCCTCCACTTT	CASRDRSASNSPLHF
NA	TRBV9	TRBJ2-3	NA	TGTGCCAGCAGCGTAGAAGGGGGGGGCCTCTTCACAGATACGCAGTATTTT	CASSVEGGGLFTDTQYF
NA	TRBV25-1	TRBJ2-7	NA	TGTGCCAGCAGTGGGCAGTGGGAGAGCTCCTACGAGCAGTACTTC	CASSGQWESSYEQYF
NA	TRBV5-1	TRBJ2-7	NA	TGCGCCAGCAGCTTGAACATTGGCGAGCAGTACTTC	CASSLNIGEQYF
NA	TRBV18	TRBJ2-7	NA	TGTGCCAGCTCACCCGGCGCAGGGCGCACCTACGAGCAGTACTTC	CASSPGAGRTYEQYF
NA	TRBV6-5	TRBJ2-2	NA	TGTGCCATGCGCGGAGACTTAAACACCGGGGAGCTGTTTTTT	CAMRGDLNTGELFF
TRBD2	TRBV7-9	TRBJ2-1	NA	TGTGCCAGCAGCTCCCTCAGACTAGCGGGGGCTGAGCAGTTCTTC	CASSSLRLAGAEQFF
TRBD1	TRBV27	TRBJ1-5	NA	TGTGCCAGCAGCCTTGGACAGGCCGCACCGGGCAATCAGCCCCAGCATTTT	CASSLGQAAPGNQPQHF
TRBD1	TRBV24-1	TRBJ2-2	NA	TGTGCCACCAGTGATCCAGGGGGGAACACCGGGGAGCTGTTTTTT	CATSDPGGNTGELFF
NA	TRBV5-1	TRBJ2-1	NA	TGCGCCAGCAGCTTGTCGGACAGACCCTACAATGAGCAGTTCTTC	CASSLSDRPYNEQFF
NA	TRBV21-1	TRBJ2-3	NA	TGTGCCAGCAGGGGGGCAGTCCCAGATACGCAGTATTTT	CASRGAVPDTQYF
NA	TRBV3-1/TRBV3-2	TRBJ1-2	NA	TGTGCCAGCAGCCAAAGGAGGGGCCGGGGCTATGGCTACACCTTC	CASSQRRGRGYGYTF
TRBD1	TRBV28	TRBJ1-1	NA	TGTGCCAGCAGATCGGACAGGGAACACACTGAAGCTTTCTTT	CASRSDREHTEAFF
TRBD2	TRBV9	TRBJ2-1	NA	TGTGCCAGCAGCGTAGGGGAGGGGACTAGCAGGAGGTACACTTACAATGAGCAGTTCTTC	CASSVGEGTSRRYTYNEQFF
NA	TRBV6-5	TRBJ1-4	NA	TGTGCCAGCAGTTCCCCTAGGCCCGCAACTAATGAAAAACTGTTTTTT	CASSSPRPATNEKLFF
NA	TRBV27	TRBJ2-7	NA	TGTGCCAGCAGTCCGAGAACCCGGGCGGGCTACGAGCAGTACTTC	CASSPRTRAGYEQYF
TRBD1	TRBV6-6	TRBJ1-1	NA	TGTGCCAGCAGACGAGAACAGGGGGGCACTGAAGCTTTCTTT	CASRREQGGTEAFF